Below, 25 T cell receptor beta chains from the same sample are listed, as sequenced in a study of vaccination and CD4 T cells after COVID-19. CD4+ T cells that had been cultured provided DNA sequenced with the Oncomine TCR Beta short-read assay. MiXCR, applied by TCRdb to the PCR reads, yields one record per CDR3 protein. The data show tens of thousands of distinct CDR3 sequences, about 39% seen once. Treatment noted: 10-day PBMC culture with coronavirus spike peptide pools or control peptides (ViraFEST assay). These receptors' antigens are unknown. The input for sequencing was CD4+ T cells from blood, cultured in vitro, taken before SARS-CoV-2 vaccination. These receptors all come from a human donor who had recovered from COVID-19.

V usage is TRBV28 and J usage is TRBJ1-4; a weak D match, TRBD1 (5 bases). The germline V and J ends were trimmed by 3 bases and 0 bases, with 11 bases remaining between them. The length of the CDR3 is 16 residues. The germline V gene encodes CDR1 MDHEN and CDR2 SYDVKM. CDR3 sequence (DNA): TGTGCCAGCAGTTTTCAGGGCGCGCCAACTAATGAAAAACTGTTTTTT. Protein: CASSFQGAPTNEKLFF.

This chain connects TRBV11-3 to TRBJ2-1; perhaps TRBD2 as D (6 bases). V lost 3 bases to trimming and J lost 4 bases, with 7 bases between them. This CDR3 region has 13 residues. The V gene's germline CDR1 is SGHNT and CDR2 YENEEA. The CDR3 sequence: CASSLSGYNEQFF. The CDR3 nucleotides read TGTGCCAGCAGCTTGAGCGGGTACAATGAGCAGTTCTTC.

In its sample, this clonotype was seen a few times. The rearrangement links TRBV6-5 to TRBJ2-5, with 8 bases fitting TRBD1. CDR1 is MNHEY and CDR2 is SVGAGI in the germline V gene. The CDR3 length is 13 residues. Trimming at V came to 4 bases and at J to 13 bases, leaving 11 bases not matched to a gene. CDR3 region: CASSSYRQGLRYF. The CDR3 DNA reads TGTGCCAGCAGTTCCTACCGACAGGGGCTGCGGTACTTC.

This clonotype was detected only a few times. The chain recombines TRBV7-2 with TRBJ1-6, with D hard to call. CDR1 is SGHTA and CDR2 is FQGNSA in the germline V gene. This CDR3 is 16 amino acids long. Trimming took off 1 base at V and 0 bases at J, with 7 bases between the two ends. The CDR3: CASSLVRSSYNSPLHF. CDR3 bases: TGTGCCAGCAGCTTAGTCCGCAGCTCCTATAATTCACCCCTCCACTTT.

This chain links TRBV30 with TRBJ1-1, with 7 nucleotides matching TRBD1. The trim removed 2 bases at V and 3 bases at J, leaving 9 bases unmatched. This CDR3 is 15 amino acids long. Germline V CDR1 and CDR2: GTSNPN, SVGIG (reference sequence). The CDR3 region has the DNA TGTGCCTGGAGTAAGAAGACAGGGCGGCACACTGAAGCTTTCTTT. Its translation is CAWSKKTGRHTEAFF.

The rearrangement uses TRBV11-2 and TRBJ2-1, with a possible D match to TRBD1 (7 bases). There are 16 residues in the CDR3. The V gene lost 0 bases and the J gene lost 4 bases, with 13 bases spanning the gap. CDR1 is SGHAT, CDR2 FQNNGV, per germline. The CDR3 nucleotides are TGTGCCAGCAGCTTAGAGAGACAGGGAGGATACAATGAGCAGTTCTTC. Protein sequence: CASSLERQGGYNEQFF. Full variable domain (outside the CDR3, taken from reference TRBV11-2 and TRBJ2-1): EAGVAQSPRYKIIEKRQSVAFWCNPISGHATLYWYQQILGQGPKLLIQFQNNGVVDDSQLPKDRFSAERLKGVDSTLKIQPAKLEDSAVYLCASSLERQGGYNEQFFGPGTRLTVL.

The genes are TRBV20-1 and TRBJ2-5; TRBD1 matches 8 bases. The CDR3 covers 13 residues. The germline V gene encodes CDR1 DFQATT and CDR2 SNEGSKA (reference sequence). CDR3 coding DNA: TGCAGCGTCCTCGGACAGGGTAAAGAGACCCAGTACTTC. Residues: CSVLGQGKETQYF.

This clonotype was found once. The rearrangement uses TRBV24-1 and TRBJ2-1; the match to TRBD2 covers 12 bases. V lost 5 bases to trimming and J lost 10 bases; unmatched junction nucleotides: 2. CDR1 and CDR2 (germline): KGHDR, SFDVKD. This CDR3 comprises 13 residues. The CDR3, as DNA: TGTGCCACCAGTGGACTAGCGGGAGTGGAGCAGTTCTTC. It is translated as CATSGLAGVEQFF.

V is TRBV7-8 and J is TRBJ1-5; 10 nucleotides line up with TRBD1. Germline-derived CDR1 and CDR2 are SGHVS and FQNEAQ. This CDR3 spans 16 amino acids. The V and J ends lost 4 bases and 1 base, in that order; junction bases with no gene match: 4. DNA of the CDR3: TGTGCCAGCAGCTCAGACAGGGGGCAGAGCAATCAGCCCCAGCATTTT. Translation: CASSSDRGQSNQPQHF.

The V gene is TRBV12-3 or TRBV12-4, the J gene TRBJ1-1, with D possibly being TRBD1 (6 bases). This CDR3 contains 13 residues. Trimming removed 3 bases from V and 4 bases from J, with 9 bases in between. The CDR3 DNA sequence: TGTGCCAGCAGTTTGTCAGGGGCCACTGAAGCTTTCTTT. Protein: CASSLSGATEAFF.

Comment on this clonotype: One end of the junction is discordant with germline, which a read error may explain. The chain carries TRBV15 and TRBJ2-5; TRBD2 matches 8 bases. Germline CDR1 reads LNHNV; CDR2 reads YYDKDF (reference sequence). The CDR3 extends over 14 amino acids. The chain's CDR3 is CDTSFGGARETQYF. The CDR3 DNA is TGTGACACCAGCTTCGGGGGGGCCAGGGAGACCCAGTACTTC.

This chain connects TRBV4-2 to TRBJ1-2; D gene unclear. Trimming removed 0 bases from V and 7 bases from J, with 15 bases in between. The V gene's germline CDR1 is LGHNA and CDR2 YNFKEQ. The CDR3 has 15 amino acids. CDR3 protein: CASSQETPRPGGYTF. Written as DNA, the CDR3 is TGTGCCAGCAGCCAAGAAACCCCGCGGCCGGGTGGCTACACCTTC.

This clonotype was counted between two and nine times. The chain employs TRBV20-1 and TRBJ2-3; D not resolved. Trimming took 0 bases from V and 5 from J, leaving 12 bases between them. This CDR3 is 14 amino acids long. CDR1 is DFQATT and CDR2 is SNEGSKA in the germline V gene (reference sequence). The CDR3 loop reads CSARDLRNEDTQYF. Here the CDR3 DNA reads TGCAGTGCTAGAGATTTGCGTAACGAAGATACGCAGTATTTT.

V is TRBV24-1 and J is TRBJ2-2, with D unclear. CDR3 size: 11 residues. Germline CDR1 KGHDR, CDR2 SFDVKD. V lost 5 bases, J lost 8 bases, and 5 bases lay in between. The CDR3 protein is CATSARGELFF. The CDR3, as DNA: TGTGCCACCAGTGCTCGGGGGGAGCTGTTTTTT.

The J gene is TRBJ2-2, the V gene TRBV6-1, with 9 bases lining up with TRBD2. V was pared by 6 bases and J by 3 bases, with 11 bases of the junction left unmatched. CDR1 is MNHNS, CDR2 SASEGT, per germline. This CDR3 has 17 residues. CDR3 in DNA: TGTGCCAGCAGCGCTCCCTCAAGCGGGGGGTACACCGGGGAGCTGTTTTTT. It yields the protein CASSAPSSGGYTGELFF.

This clonotype was observed a handful of times. The gene calls are TRBV6-5 and TRBJ1-2; D is undetermined. Trimming removed 2 bases from V and 3 bases from J, with 7 bases in between. Germline V gene data show CDR1 as MNHEY and CDR2 as SVGAGI. The CDR3 runs to 13 residues. The CDR3 region has the DNA TGTGCCAGCAGTTACGACGAGGACTATGGCTACACCTTC. It encodes CASSYDEDYGYTF.

This chain links TRBV21-1 with TRBJ2-5; the D segment call TRBD1 is taken from the table without a DNA check. TRBV21-1 constitutes a pseudogene. This CDR3 has 14 amino acids. The chain's CDR3 is CANSGTEEWETQYF. The CDR3 DNA reads as TGTGCCAACAGCGGGACGGAGGAGTGGGAGACCCAGTACTTC.

There are a few counts of this clonotype. The chain has TRBV19 and TRBJ2-7; 8 nucleotides align to TRBD1. Germline CDR1 LNHDA, CDR2 SQIVND (reference sequence). Trimming removed 5 bases from V and 0 bases from J; junction bases left unmatched: 6. The CDR3 runs 15 residues. CDR3 sequence: CASSQPGQASYEQYF. CDR3 in DNA: TGTGCCAGTAGTCAACCGGGACAGGCCTCCTACGAGCAGTACTTC.

The V and J genes are TRBV19 and TRBJ1-5; no definite D call. The CDR3 runs to 15 residues. V lost 6 bases and J lost 2, with 14 bases in between. CDR1 and CDR2 (germline): LNHDA, SQIVND (reference sequence). DNA for the CDR3: TGTGCCAGTAGGATTAATGCGGAGGGCAATCAGCCCCAGCATTTT. Its translation is CASRINAEGNQPQHF.

This clonotype was recorded only once. The genes are TRBV24-1 and TRBJ1-2; D may be TRBD1 (5 bases). The V end lost 0 bases, the J end lost 7 bases, and 17 bases lay between the germline ends. Per the germline V gene, CDR1 is KGHDR and CDR2 is SFDVKD. The CDR3 length is 16 residues. CDR3 residues: CATSDLGDFEGCGYTF. The CDR3 nucleotides are TGTGCCACCAGTGATTTGGGGGACTTTGAGGGCTGTGGCTACACCTTC.

This clonotype was observed a handful of times. V gene TRBV6-2 or TRBV6-3 combines with J gene TRBJ1-1; perhaps TRBD1 as D (5 bases). The V end lost 7 bases, the J end lost 0 bases, and 6 bases lay between the germline ends. Germline loops: CDR1 MNHEY, CDR2 SVGEGT. CDR3 length equals 12 residues. The CDR3 region has the DNA TGTGCCAGCAAGACAGTGAACACTGAAGCTTTCTTT. Its translation: CASKTVNTEAFF.

This clonotype was seen more than once but under ten times. This chain uses TRBV7-9 with TRBJ2-3; 7 bases align to TRBD2. J lost 1 base, V lost 0 bases, and 7 bases had no gene match. Germline CDR1 SEHNR, CDR2 FQNEAQ (reference sequence). This CDR3 spans 17 amino acids. The CDR3 coding sequence is TGTGCCAGCAGCTTAGCTTTGGCGGGAGCAGGCACAGATACGCAGTATTTT. This codes for CASSLALAGAGTDTQYF. Together with reference TRBV7-9 and TRBJ2-3, the CDR3 gives the full variable domain: DTGVSQNPRHKITKRGQNVTFRCDPISEHNRLYWYRQTLGQGPEFLTYFQNEAQLEKSRLLSDRFSAERPKGSFSTLEIQRTEQGDSAMYLCASSLALAGAGTDTQYFGPGTRLTVL.

The chain recombines TRBV11-3 with TRBJ1-6, with D possibly matching TRBD1 (5 bases). Germline CDR1 is SGHNT and CDR2 is YENEEA. V lost 7 bases and J lost 14, with 21 bases in between. The CDR3 covers 14 residues. The CDR3 spells CASTRGRSSGTLHF. In nucleotides, the CDR3 is TGTGCCAGCACTCGGGGGAGGTCGAGTGGCACCCTCCACTTT.

This clonotype was seen more than once but under ten times. This chain joins TRBV7-9 and TRBJ1-6; D is unclear. Trimming took off 3 bases at V and 8 bases at J, with 11 bases between the two ends. The CDR3 loop spans 14 amino acids. Germline V gene sequence: CDR1 SEHNR, CDR2 FQNEAQ (reference sequence). The CDR3 protein is CASSFGVGDSPLHF. The CDR3 DNA reads TGTGCCAGCAGCTTTGGAGTTGGGGATTCACCCCTCCACTTT. Together with reference TRBV7-9 and TRBJ1-6, the CDR3 gives the full variable domain: DTGVSQNPRHKITKRGQNVTFRCDPISEHNRLYWYRQTLGQGPEFLTYFQNEAQLEKSRLLSDRFSAERPKGSFSTLEIQRTEQGDSAMYLCASSFGVGDSPLHFGNGTRLTVT.

This clonotype was counted only a few times. This sequence joins TRBV2 and TRBJ1-2, with D unclear. The germline V gene has CDR1 SNHLY and CDR2 FYNNEI. Trimming left V 1 base short and J 3 bases short, with 9 bases between. This CDR3 is 14 amino acids long. The CDR3 protein is CASSEGGVDYGYTF. The CDR3 region has the DNA TGTGCCAGCAGTGAAGGGGGAGTGGACTATGGCTACACCTTC.